This T cell receptor (beta chain) was identified in a study of shared clonotypes between healthy human individuals. TCRdb's table, derived via immunoSEQ multiplex PCR, lists solely in-frame clones and lacks some. The sample holds about 960,000 clones; about three quarters are singletons and the top ten take over 1.3%. Sequenced sample: memory CD4+ T cells sorted from blood. The sample's subset: CD45RA-negative fraction. This receptor was obtained from a man in his late teens or twenties in good health.

The CDR3 spells CASSRLGKDTQYF. The DNA of the CDR3 is TGTGCCAGCAGCCGCTTGGGGAAGGATACGCAGTATTTT. The chain has TRBV7-9 and TRBJ2-3; no clear D. Germline CDR1 and CDR2: SEHNR and FQNEAQ (reference sequence). This CDR3 is 13 amino acids long. The V gene lost 5 bases and the J gene lost 6 bases, with 12 bases spanning the gap.